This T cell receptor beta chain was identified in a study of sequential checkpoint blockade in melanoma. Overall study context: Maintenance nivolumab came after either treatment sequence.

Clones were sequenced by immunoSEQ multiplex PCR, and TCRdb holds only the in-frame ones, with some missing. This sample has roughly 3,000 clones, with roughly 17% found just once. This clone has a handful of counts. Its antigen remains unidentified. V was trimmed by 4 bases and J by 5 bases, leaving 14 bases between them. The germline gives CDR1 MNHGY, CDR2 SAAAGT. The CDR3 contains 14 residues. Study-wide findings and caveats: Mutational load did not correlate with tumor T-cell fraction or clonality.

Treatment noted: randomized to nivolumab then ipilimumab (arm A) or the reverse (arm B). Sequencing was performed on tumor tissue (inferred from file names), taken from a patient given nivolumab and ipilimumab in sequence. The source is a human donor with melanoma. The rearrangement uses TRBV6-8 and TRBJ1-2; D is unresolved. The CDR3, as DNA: TGTGCCAGCAGTTCTCCACGGACGGGGTATGGCTACACCTTC. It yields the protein CASSSPRTGYGYTF.